This record looks at one T cell receptor beta chain sequence and its context. What it binds is not known. TCRdb's table, derived via immunoSEQ multiplex PCR, lists solely in-frame clones and lacks some. The sample lists approximately 100,000 clones, 90% occurring once. The sample comes from a study of T cell responses to AZD1222 COVID-19 vaccine. Study-wide results and caveats: Vaccine-associated CD4 TCRs ranged over spike, dominating at 160-218 and 743-854. At baseline, seropositivity was found in only six AZD1222 recipients. The breadth and depth of Spike-specific TCRs increased once two AZD1222 doses had been given. There were repertoire samples only from the period after the peak T cell response.

The clonotype comes from an adult who received the AZD1222 COVID-19 vaccine. Sequences were derived from peripheral blood, sampled 28 days after the second AZD1222 dose.

The CDR3 nucleotides are TGTGCCATCAGTGAGGGGCAGGCGAGCAATCAGCCCCAGCATTTT. This codes for CAISEGQASNQPQHF. The chain has TRBV10-3 and TRBJ1-5; D gene ambiguous. V gave up 2 bases and J gave up 1 base, with 9 bases separating them. This CDR3 spans 15 amino acids. The V gene's germline CDR1 is ENHRY and CDR2 SYGVKD.